The TCR beta chain described here comes from a study of blood T cell repertoires in COVID-19. Turning to the study itself: There were acute and convalescent COVID-19 samples, and they came from the United States, Italy and Spain.

Seattle's cohort entered during active infection and was followed longitudinally. Germline CDR1 and CDR2: LGHDT and YNNKEL (reference sequence). This CDR3 is built from 16 residues. Losses at the gene ends were 1 base for V and 4 bases for J; bases not matched to a gene: 6. Method: immunoSEQ multiplex PCR; TCRdb's copy keeps in-frame clones and lacks some. The data show roughly 180,000 clones, 90% to 95% seen once. The V and J genes are TRBV3-1 (or the pseudogene TRBV3-2) and TRBJ2-5, with 10 bases that match TRBD2. The TCR comes from a man aged 25-45 years with COVID-19, enrolled during active disease. The sample was peripheral blood. CDR3 bases: TGTGCCAGCAGCCAAGTTAGCGGGGGGTTTACAGAGACCCAGTACTTC. This translates into CASSQVSGGFTETQYF.